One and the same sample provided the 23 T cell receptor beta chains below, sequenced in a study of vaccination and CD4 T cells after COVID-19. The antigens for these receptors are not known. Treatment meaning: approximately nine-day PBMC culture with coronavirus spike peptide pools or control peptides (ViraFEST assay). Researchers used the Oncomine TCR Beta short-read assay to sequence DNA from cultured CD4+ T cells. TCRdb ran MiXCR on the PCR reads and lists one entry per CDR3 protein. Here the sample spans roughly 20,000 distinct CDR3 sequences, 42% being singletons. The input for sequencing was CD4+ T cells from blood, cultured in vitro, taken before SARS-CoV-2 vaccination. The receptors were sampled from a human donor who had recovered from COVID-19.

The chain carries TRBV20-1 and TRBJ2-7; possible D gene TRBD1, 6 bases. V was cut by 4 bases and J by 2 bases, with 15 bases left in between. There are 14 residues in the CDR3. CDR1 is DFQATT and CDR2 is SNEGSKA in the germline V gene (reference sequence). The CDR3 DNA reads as TGCAGTGCTATACCATACAGGGTGGCCTACGAGCAGTACTTC. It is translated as CSAIPYRVAYEQYF.

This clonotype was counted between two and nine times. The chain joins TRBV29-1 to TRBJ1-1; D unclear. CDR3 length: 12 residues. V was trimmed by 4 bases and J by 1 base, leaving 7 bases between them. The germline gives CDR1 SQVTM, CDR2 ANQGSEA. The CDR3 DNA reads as TGCAGCGTTGGTGAGGGGAACACTGAAGCTTTCTTT. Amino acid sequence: CSVGEGNTEAFF.

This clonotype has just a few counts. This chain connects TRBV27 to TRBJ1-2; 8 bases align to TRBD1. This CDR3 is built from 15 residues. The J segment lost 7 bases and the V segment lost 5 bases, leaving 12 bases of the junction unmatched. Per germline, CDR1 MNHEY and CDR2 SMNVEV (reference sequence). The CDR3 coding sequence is TGTGCCAGCAGTCTTTCCCCACAGGGGGTCGGTGGCTACACCTTC. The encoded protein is CASSLSPQGVGGYTF.

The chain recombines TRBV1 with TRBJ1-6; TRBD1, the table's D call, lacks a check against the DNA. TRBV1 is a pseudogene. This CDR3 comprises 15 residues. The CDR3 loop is CTSSARTGDRSPLHF. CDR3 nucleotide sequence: TGCACCAGCAGCGCCCGGACAGGGGATCGATCACCCCTCCACTTT.

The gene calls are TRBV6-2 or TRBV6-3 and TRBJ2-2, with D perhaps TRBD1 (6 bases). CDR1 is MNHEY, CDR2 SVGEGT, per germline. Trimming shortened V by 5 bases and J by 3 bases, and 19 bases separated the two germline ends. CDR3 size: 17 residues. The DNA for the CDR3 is TGTGCCAGCAGTCGCCGCACCGGGACATTTGACACCGGGGAGCTGTTTTTT. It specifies CASSRRTGTFDTGELFF.

CDR3 amino acids: CASSQDRGLGNTIYF. The CDR3 DNA reads as TGTGCCAGCAGTCAGGACAGGGGGCTAGGAAACACCATATATTTT. The chain recombines TRBV27 with TRBJ1-3, with 11 bases identical to TRBD1. Looked up from germline, CDR1 is MNHEY and CDR2 is SMNVEV (reference sequence). V lost 5 bases to trimming and J lost 4 bases; unmatched junction nucleotides: 4. The CDR3 consists of 15 residues.

CDR3 coding DNA: TGTGCCAGCAGCTTAAGGGCATCCTACAATGAGCAGTTCTTC. This sequence encodes CASSLRASYNEQFF. V gene TRBV7-3 combines with J gene TRBJ2-1; no reliable D call. CDR1 and CDR2 from the germline V gene are SGHTA and FQGTGA. Deletions cut 1 base from V and 1 base from J, with 5 bases between. The CDR3 totals 14 residues.

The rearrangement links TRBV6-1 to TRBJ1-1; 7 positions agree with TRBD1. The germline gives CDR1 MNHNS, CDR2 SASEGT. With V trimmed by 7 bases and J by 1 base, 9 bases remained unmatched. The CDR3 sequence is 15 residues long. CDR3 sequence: CASTLSRTGNTEAFF. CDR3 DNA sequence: TGTGCCAGCACCCTAAGTCGGACAGGGAACACTGAAGCTTTCTTT.

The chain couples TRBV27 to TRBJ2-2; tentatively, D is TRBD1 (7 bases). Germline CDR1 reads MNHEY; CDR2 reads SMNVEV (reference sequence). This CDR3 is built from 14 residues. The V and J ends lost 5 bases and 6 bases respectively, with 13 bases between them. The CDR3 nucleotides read TGTGCCAGCAGTGGCAGGGGGACTCCCGGGGAGCTGTTTTTT. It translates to CASSGRGTPGELFF.

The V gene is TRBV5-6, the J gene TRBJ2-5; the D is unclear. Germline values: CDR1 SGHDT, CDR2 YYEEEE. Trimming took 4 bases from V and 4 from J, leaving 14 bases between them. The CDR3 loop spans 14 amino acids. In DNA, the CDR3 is TGTGCCAGCAGCCCAAGTAGGGTACGAGAGACCCAGTACTTC. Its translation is CASSPSRVRETQYF.

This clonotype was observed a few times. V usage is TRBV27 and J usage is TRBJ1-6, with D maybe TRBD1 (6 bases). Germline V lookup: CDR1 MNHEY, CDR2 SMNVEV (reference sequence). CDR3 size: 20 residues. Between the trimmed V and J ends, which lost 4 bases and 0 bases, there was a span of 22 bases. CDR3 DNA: TGTGCCAGCAGTTCATCCAAGGACAGCAGTTCCAGCTCCTATAATTCACCCCTCCACTTT. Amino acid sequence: CASSSSKDSSSSSYNSPLHF.

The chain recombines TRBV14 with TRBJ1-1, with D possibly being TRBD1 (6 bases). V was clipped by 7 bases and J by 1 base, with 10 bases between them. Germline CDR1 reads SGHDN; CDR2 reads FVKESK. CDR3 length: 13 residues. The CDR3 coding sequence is TGTGCCAGCACCATAGGGGGGAACACTGAAGCTTTCTTT. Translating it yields CASTIGGNTEAFF.

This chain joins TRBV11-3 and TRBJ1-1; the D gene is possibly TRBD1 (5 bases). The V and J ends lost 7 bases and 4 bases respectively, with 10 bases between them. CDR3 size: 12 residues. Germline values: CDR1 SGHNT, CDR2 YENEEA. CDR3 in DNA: TGTGCCAGCACCGACAGAATCACTGAAGCTTTCTTT. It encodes CASTDRITEAFF.

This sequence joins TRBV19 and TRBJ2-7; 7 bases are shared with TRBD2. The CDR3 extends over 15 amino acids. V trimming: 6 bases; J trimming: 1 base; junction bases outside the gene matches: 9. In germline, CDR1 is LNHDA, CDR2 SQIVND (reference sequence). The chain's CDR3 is CASSRGDGGSYEQYF. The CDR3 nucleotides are TGTGCCAGTAGCCGGGGGGATGGGGGGTCCTACGAGCAGTACTTC.

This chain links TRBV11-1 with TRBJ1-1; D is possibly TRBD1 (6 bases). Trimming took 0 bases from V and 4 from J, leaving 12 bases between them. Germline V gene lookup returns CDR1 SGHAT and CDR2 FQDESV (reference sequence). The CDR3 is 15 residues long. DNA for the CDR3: TGTGCCAGCAGCTTAGCCCTAGGAGGGGGCACTGAAGCTTTCTTT. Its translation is CASSLALGGGTEAFF.

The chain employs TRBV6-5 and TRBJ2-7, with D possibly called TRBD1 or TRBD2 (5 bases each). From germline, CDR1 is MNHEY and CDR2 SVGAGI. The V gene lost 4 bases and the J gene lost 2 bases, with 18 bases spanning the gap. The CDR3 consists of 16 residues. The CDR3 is CASSFLGTGRTYEQYF. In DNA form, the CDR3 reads TGTGCCAGCAGTTTCCTAGGGACGGGGAGAACCTACGAGCAGTACTTC.

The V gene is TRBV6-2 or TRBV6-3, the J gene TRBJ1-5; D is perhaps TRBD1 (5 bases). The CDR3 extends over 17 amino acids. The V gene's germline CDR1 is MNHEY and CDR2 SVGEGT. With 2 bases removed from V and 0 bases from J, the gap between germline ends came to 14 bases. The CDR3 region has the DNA TGTGCCAGCAGTTACCTTAATACAGGATATAGCAATCAGCCCCAGCATTTT. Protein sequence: CASSYLNTGYSNQPQHF.

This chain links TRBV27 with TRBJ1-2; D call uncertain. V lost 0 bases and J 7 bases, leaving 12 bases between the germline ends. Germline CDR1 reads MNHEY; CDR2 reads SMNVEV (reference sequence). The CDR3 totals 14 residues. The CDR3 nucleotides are TGTGCCAGCAGTTTATCGGGGTTTGATCGTGGCTACACCTTC. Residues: CASSLSGFDRGYTF.

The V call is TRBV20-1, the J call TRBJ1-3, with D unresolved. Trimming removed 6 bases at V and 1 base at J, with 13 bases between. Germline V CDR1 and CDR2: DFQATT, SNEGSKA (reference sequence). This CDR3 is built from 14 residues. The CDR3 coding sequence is TGCAGTGCCGAGAGGGCAGTTTCTGGAAACACCATATATTTT. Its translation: CSAERAVSGNTIYF.

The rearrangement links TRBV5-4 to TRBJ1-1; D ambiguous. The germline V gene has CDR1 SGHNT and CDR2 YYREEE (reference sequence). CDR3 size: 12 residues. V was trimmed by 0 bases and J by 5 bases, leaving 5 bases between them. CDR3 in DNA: TGTGCCAGCAGCTTGGATTGGACTGAAGCTTTCTTT. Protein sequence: CASSLDWTEAFF.

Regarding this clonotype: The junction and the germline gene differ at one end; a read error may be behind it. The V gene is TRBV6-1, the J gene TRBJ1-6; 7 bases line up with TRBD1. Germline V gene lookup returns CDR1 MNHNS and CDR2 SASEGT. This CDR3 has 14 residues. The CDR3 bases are TGTGCCAGCGGACGGGGACAGCCTAATTCATCCCTCCACTTT. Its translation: CASGRGQPNSSLHF.

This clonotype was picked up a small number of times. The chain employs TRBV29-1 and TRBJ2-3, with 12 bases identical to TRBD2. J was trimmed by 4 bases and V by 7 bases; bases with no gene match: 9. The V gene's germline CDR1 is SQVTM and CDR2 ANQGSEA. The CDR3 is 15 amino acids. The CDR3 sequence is CSAQTSGSPADTQYF. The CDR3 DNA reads TGCAGCGCCCAGACTAGCGGGAGTCCCGCAGATACGCAGTATTTT.

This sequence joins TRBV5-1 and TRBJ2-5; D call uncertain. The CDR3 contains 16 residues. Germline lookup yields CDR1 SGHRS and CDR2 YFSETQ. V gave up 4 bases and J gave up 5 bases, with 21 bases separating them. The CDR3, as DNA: TGCGCCAGCAGCGTAACGGGTCAAGGAGTGAGGGAGACCCAGTACTTC. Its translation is CASSVTGQGVRETQYF.